Sequencing of this TCR beta chain was carried out in a study of human T cells and chemical hapten exposure. This clonotype was detected a few times. Time point reported: patch test 2, 6 weeks after DPC sensitization. This sample's treatment: therapeutic diphenylcyclopropenone sensitization with weekly scalp DPC. The template was total RNA from unfractionated whole blood. Germline CDR1 SGHKS, CDR2 YYEKEE (reference sequence). The CDR3 is 11 residues long. Trimming shortened V by 6 bases and J by 8 bases, and 11 bases separated the two germline ends. In TCRdb, the RACE reads were re-called with MiXCR into one record per CDR3 protein. The data show 96,000 or so distinct CDR3 sequences, about 9.3% seen once.

This specimen was whole blood, taken in connection with sensitization to the hapten diphenylcyclopropenone (DPC). This chain joins TRBV5-5 and TRBJ1-2; no clear D. This receptor was taken from a woman between 40 and 50 years old with alopecia areata. Some clones in this sample may be carry-over from other donors' samples. CDR3 nucleotide sequence: TGTGCCAGCACCGGTTTAGAGGGCTACACCTTC. Translated: CASTGLEGYTF.